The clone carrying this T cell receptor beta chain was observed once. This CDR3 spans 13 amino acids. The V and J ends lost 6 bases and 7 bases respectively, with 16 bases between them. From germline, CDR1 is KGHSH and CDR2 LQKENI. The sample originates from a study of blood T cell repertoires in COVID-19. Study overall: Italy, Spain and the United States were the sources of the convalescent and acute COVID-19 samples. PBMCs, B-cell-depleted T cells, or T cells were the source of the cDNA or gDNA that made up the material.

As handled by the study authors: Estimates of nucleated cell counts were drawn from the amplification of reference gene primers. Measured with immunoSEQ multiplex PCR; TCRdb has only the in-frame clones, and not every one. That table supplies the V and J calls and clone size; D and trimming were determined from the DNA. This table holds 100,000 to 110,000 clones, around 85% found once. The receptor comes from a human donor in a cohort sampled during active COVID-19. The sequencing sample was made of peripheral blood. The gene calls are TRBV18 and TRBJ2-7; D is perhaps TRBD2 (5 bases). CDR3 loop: CASSTIASGEQYF. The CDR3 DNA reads TGTGCCAGCTCTACGATAGCGTCCGGGGAGCAGTACTTC.